This T cell receptor (beta chain) was sequenced in a study of cytomegalovirus exposure and HLA in healthy donors. The CDR3 has 14 residues. V shed 2 bases and J 6 bases; nucleotides not matched to a gene: 0. The V gene's germline CDR1 is SGHTA and CDR2 FQGTGA. About this clone itself: The target antigen is unknown.

Study results and limitations: Specificity for CMV antigens was confirmed in vitro for three of the CMV-associated chains. A later analysis found first-cohort TCR clusters tended to co-occur in the 90 to 150 validation repertoires.

The assay was immunoSEQ multiplex PCR, and TCRdb's table has in-frame clones only and misses some. The profile covers 200,000 to 250,000 clones, with approximately 83% appearing a single time and over 12% taken by the ten largest. The chain links TRBV7-3 to TRBJ2-2; 10 bases agree with TRBD2. Source material: PBMCs. The clonotype comes from a woman in her twenties or thirties in good health and CMV-seropositive. The CDR3 DNA follows: TGTGCCAGCAGCTTACTAGCGGGAGCCGGGGAGCTGTTTTTT. As protein: CASSLLAGAGELFF. Variable domain in full (rest from reference TRBV7-3 and TRBJ2-2): GAGVSQTPSNKVTEKGKYVELRCDPISGHTALYWYRQSLGQGPEFLIYFQGTGAADDSGLPNDRFFAVRPEGSVSTLKIQRTERGDSAVYLCASSLLAGAGELFFGEGSRLTVL.